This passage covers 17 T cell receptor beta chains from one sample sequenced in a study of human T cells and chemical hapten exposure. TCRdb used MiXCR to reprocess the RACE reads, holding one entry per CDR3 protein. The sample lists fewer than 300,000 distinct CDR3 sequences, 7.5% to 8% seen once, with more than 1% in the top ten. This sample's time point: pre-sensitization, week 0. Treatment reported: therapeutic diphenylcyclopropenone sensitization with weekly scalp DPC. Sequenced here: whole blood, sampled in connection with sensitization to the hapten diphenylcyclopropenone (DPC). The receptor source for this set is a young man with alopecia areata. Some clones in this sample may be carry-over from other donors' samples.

This chain's CDR3 is CSASPARESSKNIQYF. As DNA, the CDR3 is TGCAGTGCTAGCCCCGCCAGGGAATCGTCCAAAAACATTCAGTACTTC. The chain uses TRBV20-1 and TRBJ2-4; D might be TRBD1 (5 bases). V shed 3 bases and J shed 2 bases, with 17 bases lying between them. Germline-derived CDR1 and CDR2 are DFQATT and SNEGSKA (reference sequence). The CDR3 loop spans 16 amino acids.

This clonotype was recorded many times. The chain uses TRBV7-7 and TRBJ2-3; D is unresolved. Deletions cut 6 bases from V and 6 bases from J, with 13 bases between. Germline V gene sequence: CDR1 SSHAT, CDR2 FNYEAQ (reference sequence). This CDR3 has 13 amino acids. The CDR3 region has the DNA TGTGCCAGCAGTCAAAGCCTAGACGATACGCAGTATTTT. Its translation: CASSQSLDDTQYF.

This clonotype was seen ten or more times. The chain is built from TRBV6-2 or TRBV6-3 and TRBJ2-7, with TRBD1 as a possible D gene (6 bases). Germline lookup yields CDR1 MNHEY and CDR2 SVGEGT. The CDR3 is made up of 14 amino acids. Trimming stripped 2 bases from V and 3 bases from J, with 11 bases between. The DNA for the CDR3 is TGTGCCAGCAGTTACCCCGGGACATTCTACGAGCAGTACTTC. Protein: CASSYPGTFYEQYF.

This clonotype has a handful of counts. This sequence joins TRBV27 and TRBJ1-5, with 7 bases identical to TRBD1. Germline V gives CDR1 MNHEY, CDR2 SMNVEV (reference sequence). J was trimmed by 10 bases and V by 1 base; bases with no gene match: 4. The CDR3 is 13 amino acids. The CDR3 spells CASSLWTGYPQHF. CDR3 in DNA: TGTGCCAGCAGTTTATGGACAGGCTATCCCCAGCATTTT.

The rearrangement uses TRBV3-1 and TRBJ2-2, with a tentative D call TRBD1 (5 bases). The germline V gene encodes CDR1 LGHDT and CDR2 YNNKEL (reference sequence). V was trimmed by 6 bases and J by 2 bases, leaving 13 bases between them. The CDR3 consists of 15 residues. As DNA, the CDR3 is TGTGCCAGCAGTCACCGCCAGGGAAACACCGGGGAGCTGTTTTTT. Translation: CASSHRQGNTGELFF.

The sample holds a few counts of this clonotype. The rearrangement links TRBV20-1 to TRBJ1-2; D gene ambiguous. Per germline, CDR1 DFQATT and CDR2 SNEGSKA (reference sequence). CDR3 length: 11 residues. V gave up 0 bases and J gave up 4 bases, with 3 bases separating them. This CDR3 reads CSARDSYGYTF. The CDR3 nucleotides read TGCAGTGCTAGAGACTCCTATGGCTACACCTTC.

The CDR3 is CASSFDRGAQETQYF. The CDR3, as DNA: TGTGCCAGCAGTTTTGACAGGGGAGCCCAAGAGACCCAGTACTTC. The chain recombines TRBV27 with TRBJ2-5; 8 bases match TRBD1. Trimming took 3 bases from V and 1 from J; bases not matched to a gene: 4. The CDR3 loop spans 15 amino acids. The germline V gene has CDR1 MNHEY and CDR2 SMNVEV (reference sequence).

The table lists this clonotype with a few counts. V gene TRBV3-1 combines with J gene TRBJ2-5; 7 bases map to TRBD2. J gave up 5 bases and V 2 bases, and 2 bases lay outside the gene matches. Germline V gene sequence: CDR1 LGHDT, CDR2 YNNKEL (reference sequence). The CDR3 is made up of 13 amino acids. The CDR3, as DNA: TGTGCCAGCAGCCAAATGACTAGCGAGACCCAGTACTTC. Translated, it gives CASSQMTSETQYF.

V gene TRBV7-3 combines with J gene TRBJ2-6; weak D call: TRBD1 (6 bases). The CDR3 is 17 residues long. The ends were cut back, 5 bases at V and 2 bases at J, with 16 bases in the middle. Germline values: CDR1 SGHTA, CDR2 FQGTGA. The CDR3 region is CASSTNPQGTGANVLTF. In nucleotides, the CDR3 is TGTGCCAGCAGCACTAACCCCCAGGGGACTGGGGCCAACGTCCTGACTTTC. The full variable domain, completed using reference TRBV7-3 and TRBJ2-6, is GAGVSQTPSNKVTEKGKYVELRCDPISGHTALYWYRQSLGQGPEFLIYFQGTGAADDSGLPNDRFFAVRPEGSVSTLKIQRTERGDSAVYLCASSTNPQGTGANVLTFGAGSRLTVL.

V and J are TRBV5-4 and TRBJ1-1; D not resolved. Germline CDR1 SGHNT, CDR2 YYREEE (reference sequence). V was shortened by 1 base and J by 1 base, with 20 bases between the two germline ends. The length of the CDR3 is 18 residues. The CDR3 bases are TGTGCCAGCAGCTTGCCCTACGGAGCGAGACTCCAGAACACTGAAGCTTTCTTT. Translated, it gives CASSLPYGARLQNTEAFF.

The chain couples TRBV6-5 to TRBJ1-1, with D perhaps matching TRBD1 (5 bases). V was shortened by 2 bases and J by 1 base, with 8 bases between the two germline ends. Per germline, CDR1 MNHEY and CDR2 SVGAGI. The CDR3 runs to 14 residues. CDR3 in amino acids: CASSYDRRNTEAFF. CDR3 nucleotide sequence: TGTGCCAGCAGTTACGACAGAAGGAACACTGAAGCTTTCTTT.

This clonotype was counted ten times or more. CDR3 nucleotides: TGTGCCAGCAGCTTAGACGTCAGCACAGATACGCAGTATTTT. This codes for CASSLDVSTDTQYF. The rearrangement uses TRBV7-8 and TRBJ2-3; the D is unclear. With 1 base removed from V and 0 bases from J, the gap between germline ends came to 5 bases. CDR1 and CDR2 from the germline V gene are SGHVS and FQNEAQ. The CDR3 extends over 14 amino acids.

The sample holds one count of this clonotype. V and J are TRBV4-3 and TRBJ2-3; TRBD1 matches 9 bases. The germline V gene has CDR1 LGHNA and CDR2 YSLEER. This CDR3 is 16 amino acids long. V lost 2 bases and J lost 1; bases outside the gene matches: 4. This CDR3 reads CASSQTGGSGTDTQYF. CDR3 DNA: TGCGCCAGCAGCCAAACAGGGGGCTCGGGCACAGATACGCAGTATTTT.

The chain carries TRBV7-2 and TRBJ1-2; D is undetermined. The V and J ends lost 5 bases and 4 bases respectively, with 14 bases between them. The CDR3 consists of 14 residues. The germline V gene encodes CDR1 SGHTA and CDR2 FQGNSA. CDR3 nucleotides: TGTGCCAGCAGCGGTGAATTAATGGGCTATGGCTACACCTTC. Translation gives CASSGELMGYGYTF. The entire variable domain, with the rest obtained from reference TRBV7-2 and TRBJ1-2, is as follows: GAGVSQSPSNKVTEKGKDVELRCDPISGHTALYWYRQSLGQGLEFLIYFQGNSAPDKSGLPSDRFSAERTGGSVSTLTIQRTQQEDSAVYLCASSGELMGYGYTFGSGTRLTVV.

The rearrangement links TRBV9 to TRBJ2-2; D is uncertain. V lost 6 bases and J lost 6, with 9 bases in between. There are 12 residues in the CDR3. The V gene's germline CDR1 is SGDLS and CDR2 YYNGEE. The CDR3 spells CASNAAPGELFF. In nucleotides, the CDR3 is TGTGCCAGCAACGCGGCCCCCGGGGAGCTGTTTTTT.

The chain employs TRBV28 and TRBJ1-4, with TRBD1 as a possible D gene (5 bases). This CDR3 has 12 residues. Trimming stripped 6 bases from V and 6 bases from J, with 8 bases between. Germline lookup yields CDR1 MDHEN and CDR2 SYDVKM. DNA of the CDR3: TGTGCCAGCAGGGGGCAGGATGAAAAACTGTTTTTT. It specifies CASRGQDEKLFF.

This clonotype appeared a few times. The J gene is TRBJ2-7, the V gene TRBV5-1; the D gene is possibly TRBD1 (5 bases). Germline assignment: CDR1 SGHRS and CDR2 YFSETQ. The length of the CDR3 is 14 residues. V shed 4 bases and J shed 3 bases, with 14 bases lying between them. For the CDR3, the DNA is TGCGCCAGCAGCGTAAGGGGATCCGACTACGAGCAGTACTTC. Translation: CASSVRGSDYEQYF.